This passage covers 25 T cell receptor beta chains from one sample sequenced in a study of CD8 T cells in Susac syndrome. The RNA, about 0.5 to 1 ug, was put through reverse transcription using random hexamers. TCRdb reprocessed the immunoSEQ multiplex PCR reads with MiXCR, giving one entry per CDR3 protein. In the table there are some 300,000 distinct CDR3 sequences, around 85% of which are singletons. Sequenced input: CD8+ T cells from PBMCs. Receptors were obtained from a human donor with multiple sclerosis.

Only a few counts were recorded for this clonotype. CDR3 protein: CASSFGSTEAFF. The CDR3 coding sequence is TGCGCCAGCAGCTTCGGGTCCACTGAAGCTTTCTTT. The chain employs TRBV5-1 and TRBJ1-1; D is uncertain. Per germline, CDR1 SGHRS and CDR2 YFSETQ. CDR3 size: 12 residues. The germline V and J ends were trimmed by 2 bases and 4 bases, with 6 bases remaining between them.

The chain has TRBV27 and TRBJ1-1; D might be TRBD1 (5 bases). The CDR3 extends over 13 amino acids. Trimming cost V 3 bases and J 4 bases, with 9 bases left between them. Per the germline V gene, CDR1 is MNHEY and CDR2 is SMNVEV (reference sequence). CDR3 sequence (DNA): TGTGCCAGCAGTTTTGGGGCGCGCACTGAAGCTTTCTTT. Translation: CASSFGARTEAFF.

The chain links TRBV20-1 to TRBJ2-2; D is unresolved. V was clipped by 1 base and J by 8 bases, with 14 bases between them. Germline V gene lookup returns CDR1 DFQATT and CDR2 SNEGSKA (reference sequence). The CDR3 is made up of 14 amino acids. CDR3 residues: CSARGPPAFGELFF. In DNA form, the CDR3 reads TGCAGTGCTAGAGGCCCCCCGGCGTTTGGGGAGCTGTTTTTT.

The genes are TRBV20-1 and TRBJ2-7, with 7 bases that match TRBD2. The CDR3 is made up of 13 amino acids. The germline gives CDR1 DFQATT, CDR2 SNEGSKA (reference sequence). The J segment lost 0 bases and the V segment lost 8 bases, leaving 7 bases of the junction unmatched. The DNA for the CDR3 is TGCAGTTCCTACAGCGGGAACTCCTACGAGCAGTACTTC. Translated, it gives CSSYSGNSYEQYF.

This sequence joins TRBV5-6 and TRBJ2-7; D is unclear. V was clipped by 0 bases and J by 4 bases, with 11 bases between them. CDR1 SGHDT and CDR2 YYEEEE come from the germline V gene. This CDR3 has 14 residues. The CDR3 reads CASSLEGAEYEQYF. CDR3 coding DNA: TGTGCCAGCAGCTTGGAAGGAGCCGAATACGAGCAGTACTTC.

The rearrangement uses TRBV30 and TRBJ1-3, with D unclear. The CDR3 has 12 amino acids. The germline gives CDR1 GTSNPN, CDR2 SVGIG (reference sequence). V lost 2 bases, J lost 4 bases, and 6 bases lay in between. CDR3 nucleotide sequence: TGTGCCTGGAGTCCAGCCGGAAACACCATATATTTT. Amino acids: CAWSPAGNTIYF.

J is TRBJ2-7 and V is TRBV6-2 or TRBV6-3, with D possibly matching TRBD2 (5 bases). The V end was cut by 2 bases, the J end by 2 bases, with 13 bases between. The CDR3 is 15 amino acids. From germline, CDR1 is MNHEY and CDR2 SVGEGT. The CDR3 sequence: CASSYQGSFPYEQYF. DNA of the CDR3: TGTGCCAGCAGTTACCAAGGGAGTTTCCCCTACGAGCAGTACTTC.

This rearrangement joins TRBV6-6 to TRBJ2-7; a possible D gene is TRBD1 (5 bases). Trimming took 5 bases from V and 6 from J, leaving 14 bases between them. The germline CDR1 and CDR2 sequences are MNHNY and SVGAGI (reference sequence). The CDR3 has 13 residues. The CDR3 loop is CASSEQGKSEQYF. CDR3 sequence (DNA): TGTGCCAGCAGTGAGCAGGGAAAGAGCGAGCAGTACTTC.

This chain uses TRBV5-6 with TRBJ1-2; D not certain. With 0 bases removed from V and 8 bases from J, the gap between germline ends came to 17 bases. The CDR3 runs 15 residues. CDR1 is SGHDT and CDR2 is YYEEEE in the germline V gene. CDR3 sequence (DNA): TGTGCCAGCAGCTTGGCCTTTTGGGCCGCGGACGGCTACACCTTC. Protein: CASSLAFWAADGYTF.

The CDR3 sequence: CSARAGQGRKNYGYTF. The CDR3 nucleotides read TGCAGTGCTAGAGCGGGACAGGGCCGTAAAAACTATGGCTACACCTTC. The chain joins TRBV20-1 to TRBJ1-2; 9 nucleotides agree with TRBD1. CDR1 is DFQATT, CDR2 SNEGSKA, per germline (reference sequence). V trimming: 1 base; J trimming: 2 bases; junction bases outside the gene matches: 8. The CDR3 spans 16 residues.

The V gene is TRBV10-3, the J gene TRBJ2-7; D may correspond to TRBD1 or TRBD2 (5 bases each). The CDR3 is 14 residues long. The germline V and J ends were trimmed by 10 bases and 2 bases, with 18 bases remaining between them. Germline values: CDR1 ENHRY, CDR2 SYGVKD. Here the CDR3 reads CATWLGTVAYEQYF. As DNA, the CDR3 is TGTGCCACCTGGTTGGGGACGGTCGCCTACGAGCAGTACTTC.

V gene TRBV13 combines with J gene TRBJ2-7, with 9 bases lining up with TRBD2. Trimming took 5 bases from V and 4 from J; bases not matched to a gene: 9. The germline V gene encodes CDR1 PRHDT and CDR2 FYEKMQ (reference sequence). This CDR3 is built from 15 residues. The CDR3 is CASSLASGKKYEQYF. The CDR3 DNA reads as TGTGCCAGCAGCCTTGCTAGCGGGAAAAAATACGAGCAGTACTTC.

The chain uses TRBV12-3 or TRBV12-4 and TRBJ2-5, with 14 bases matching TRBD2. The trim removed 3 bases at V and 3 bases at J, leaving 6 bases unmatched. The CDR3 is 17 residues long. The CDR3 loop is CASSFGLAGGKKETQYF. CDR3 sequence (DNA): TGTGCCAGCAGTTTCGGACTAGCGGGAGGAAAGAAAGAGACCCAGTACTTC.

This chain connects TRBV28 to TRBJ2-1; D gene ambiguous. This CDR3 is built from 12 residues. V lost 7 bases, J lost 3 bases, and 7 bases lay in between. Germline V CDR1 and CDR2: MDHEN, SYDVKM. The CDR3 sequence is CASTLDYNEQFF. As DNA, the CDR3 is TGTGCCAGCACCCTGGACTACAATGAGCAGTTCTTC.

The V and J genes are TRBV11-2 and TRBJ2-2; D may be TRBD2 (6 bases). This CDR3 has 20 residues. Germline assignment: CDR1 SGHAT and CDR2 FQNNGV. V shed 0 bases and J shed 2 bases, with 22 bases lying between them. In DNA form, the CDR3 reads TGTGCCAGCAGCTTAGAAAGCACAGACTCCGGGGGATTTAACACCGGGGAGCTGTTTTTT. It translates to CASSLESTDSGGFNTGELFF.

V usage is TRBV20-1 and J usage is TRBJ1-1, with no clear D. Germline assignment: CDR1 DFQATT and CDR2 SNEGSKA (reference sequence). V was trimmed by 1 base and J by 0 bases, leaving 6 bases between them. The CDR3 covers 13 residues. DNA for the CDR3: TGCAGTGCTAGAGCCCGATTGAACACTGAAGCTTTCTTT. Protein product: CSARARLNTEAFF.

CDR3 region: CASSPEGGYNEQFF. CDR3 DNA: TGCGCCAGCAGCCCCGAGGGGGGTTACAATGAGCAGTTCTTC. The chain joins TRBV4-1 to TRBJ2-1; either TRBD1 or TRBD2 may supply D (6 bases each). V lost 4 bases and J 4 bases, leaving 11 bases between the germline ends. CDR3 length: 14 amino acids. The V gene's germline CDR1 is MGHRA and CDR2 YSYEKL.

The chain recombines TRBV7-6 with TRBJ2-4; 7 nucleotides align to TRBD1. The J segment lost 3 bases and the V segment lost 5 bases, leaving 7 bases of the junction unmatched. CDR3 length equals 15 residues. Per the germline V gene, CDR1 is SGHVS and CDR2 is FNYEAQ. The chain's CDR3 is CASSLTGTDKNIQYF. CDR3 nucleotide sequence: TGTGCCAGCAGCCTTACCGGGACAGACAAAAACATTCAGTACTTC.

This sequence joins TRBV7-9 and TRBJ2-1, with D uncertain. Germline V gene data show CDR1 as SEHNR and CDR2 as FQNEAQ (reference sequence). Deletions cut 2 bases from V and 2 bases from J, with 10 bases between. The CDR3 is 15 amino acids. The CDR3 bases are TGTGCCAGCAGCTTAAGACTCTCAGCCTACAATGAGCAGTTCTTC. Translated: CASSLRLSAYNEQFF.

This clonotype was observed a single time. J is TRBJ2-3 and V is TRBV29-1; D might be TRBD1 (6 bases). The CDR3 has 17 residues. Germline V lookup: CDR1 SQVTM, CDR2 ANQGSEA. V was cut by 5 bases and J by 2 bases, with 23 bases left in between. The CDR3 coding sequence is TGCAGCGTTACGACGTTAATACAGGGAATCTCCACAGATACGCAGTATTTT. Encoded protein: CSVTTLIQGISTDTQYF.

This chain joins TRBV19 and TRBJ2-7, with unresolved D. The CDR3 is 13 residues long. With 2 bases removed from V and 0 bases from J, the gap between germline ends came to 5 bases. Germline V gene lookup returns CDR1 LNHDA and CDR2 SQIVND (reference sequence). CDR3 sequence: CASSITGSYEQYF. CDR3 sequence (DNA): TGTGCCAGTAGTATAACTGGCTCCTACGAGCAGTACTTC.

V is TRBV5-4 and J is TRBJ2-7; 10 nucleotides align to TRBD2. This CDR3 comprises 15 residues. V trimming: 3 bases; J trimming: 4 bases; junction bases outside the gene matches: 7. Looked up from germline, CDR1 is SGHNT and CDR2 is YYREEE (reference sequence). As DNA, the CDR3 is TGTGCCAGCAGCTCTCGAGCGGGAGGGCCGTACGAGCAGTACTTC. It specifies CASSSRAGGPYEQYF.

This chain connects TRBV20-1 to TRBJ2-7; 7 bases agree with TRBD1. The trim removed 1 base at V and 3 bases at J, leaving 12 bases unmatched. The V gene's germline CDR1 is DFQATT and CDR2 SNEGSKA (reference sequence). The CDR3 is made up of 16 amino acids. CDR3 DNA sequence: TGCAGTGCTAGAGCGATCGACAGGGCCCTTTACTACGAGCAGTACTTC. Its protein product is CSARAIDRALYYEQYF.

This clonotype was counted once. The V call is TRBV6-5, the J call TRBJ1-4, with D possibly matching TRBD1 (6 bases). Per the germline V gene, CDR1 is MNHEY and CDR2 is SVGAGI. V was cut by 8 bases and J by 9 bases, with 16 bases left in between. CDR3 length: 13 amino acids. The CDR3 here is CASSRGAPQKLFF. CDR3 nucleotide sequence: TGTGCCAGCTCCCGGGGGGCCCCTCAAAAACTGTTTTTT.

The rearrangement joins TRBV28 to TRBJ2-7, with a tentative D call TRBD2 (5 bases). The CDR3 length is 13 residues. Germline CDR1 reads MDHEN; CDR2 reads SYDVKM. The germline V and J ends were trimmed by 5 bases and 5 bases, with 13 bases remaining between them. The chain's CDR3 is CASSSYGNDEQYF. The CDR3 bases are TGTGCCAGCAGTAGCTACGGGAACGACGAGCAGTACTTC.